This T cell receptor beta chain was sequenced in a study of blood T cell repertoires in COVID-19. The CDR3 runs to 16 residues. Germline CDR1 reads SGHNT; CDR2 reads YYREEE (reference sequence). After removal of 4 bases from V and 6 bases from J, the junction contained 7 bases not matched to a gene. Clones were read by immunoSEQ multiplex PCR, and TCRdb kept only the in-frame ones, dropping some. The sample includes approximately 340,000 clones, approximately 93% of them seen just once. Categorization into cohorts depended on clinical history that participants reported. Individuals in the exposed group had encountered a COVID-19 case within 2 weeks preceding study entry.

The chain uses TRBV5-4 and TRBJ2-1; TRBD2 matches at 13 bases. This receptor was taken from a woman aged 40 to 50 who had been exposed to COVID-19. The sample was PBMCs or T cells enriched from blood (not recorded which). CDR3 protein: CASSTGTSGIINEQFF. The DNA of the CDR3 is TGTGCCAGCAGCACGGGGACTAGCGGGATTATCAATGAGCAGTTCTTC.